This is a list of T cell receptor beta chains from one sample in a study of glioma-infiltrating T cells. TCRdb itself ran the multiplex PCR reads through MiXCR, one entry per CDR3 protein. The repertoire includes about 380,000 distinct CDR3 sequences, more than 35% of them detected once, and 12% sits in the top ten. The sequencing sample was made of glioma tissue, nonneoplastic brain tissue, or PBMCs (not recorded which). These TCRs come from a human donor with low-grade glioma or glioblastoma, undergoing nonglioma brain surgery, or in good health (not recorded which). CDR3s include the opening cysteine and the closing phenylalanine or tryptophan.

>TRBJ2-7|TRBV7-9|15
CASSRTSGEGYEQYF
>TRBJ2-7|TRBV7-6|14
CASSLAEGNYEQYF
>TRBJ2-3|TRBV27|15
CASSPRQGVTDTQYF
>TRBJ2-3|TRBV4-2|19
CASSHGLAGGSPHTDTQYF
>TRBJ2-7|TRBV27|16
CASSYQTGLNSYEQYF
>TRBJ2-7|TRBV12-3/TRBV12-4|16
CASSPRGGTGFYEQYF
>TRBJ2-7|TRBV3-1|13
CASGKAGSYEQYF
>TRBJ2-2|TRBV6-2/TRBV6-3|16
CASRFGVAEGTGELSF
>TRBJ1-5|TRBV10-2|14
CASSVSDSNQPQHF
>TRBJ2-7|TRBV18|15
CASSPGLQRVYEQYF
>TRBJ2-4|TRBV19|14
CASSDRRAKNIQYF
>TRBJ2-7|TRBV15|15
CATSREPGLPYEQYF
>TRBJ2-1|TRBV7-3|11
CASSSSSEQFF
>TRBJ2-7|TRBV30|13
CAWGRQGAYEQYF
>TRBJ2-5|TRBV15|15
CATSRGYDSQETQYF
>TRBJ2-2|TRBV20-1|15
CSARDRQGGPGELFF
>TRBJ1-3|TRBV4-3|14
CASSSRTGGNTIYF
>TRBJ1-5|TRBV28|14
CASSFVGTNQPQHF
>TRBJ2-1|TRBV24-1|16
CATSEPTGGGYNEQFF
>TRBJ2-7|TRBV28|14
CASSFEGASYEQYF
>TRBJ2-1|TRBV7-2|14
CASSLEGQGGEQLF
>TRBJ2-1|TRBV4-2|16
CASSQDIVSSYNEQFF
>TRBJ1-1|TRBV6-1|15
CASTRTGNMNTEAFF
>TRBJ2-7|TRBV6-1|15
CASSADWNFSYEQYF
>TRBJ2-7|TRBV19|14
CASRPDGTDYEQYF
>TRBJ2-5|TRBV5-1|15
CASSRTGTERETQYF